This T cell receptor (beta chain) comes out of a study of cytomegalovirus exposure and HLA in healthy donors. For this clone: Antigen: not known.

Overall study findings and caveats: Trimming of TCR beta V- and J-genes showed a link, identified in a later analysis, to a missense DCLRE1C variant.

PCR amplification relied on 60 Vbeta primers (plus 13 Jbeta primers). Profiled with immunoSEQ multiplex PCR; TCRdb holds only in-frame clones, not every one. The repertoire holds about 140,000 clones, approximately 91% seen once, with around 0.51% in the top ten. V was trimmed by 3 bases and J by 2 bases, leaving 13 bases between them. The germline V gene encodes CDR1 MDHEN and CDR2 SYDVKM. The CDR3 runs to 15 residues. This chain uses TRBV28 with TRBJ2-5, with D perhaps TRBD2 (7 bases). This clonotype originated in a middle-aged woman in good health and CMV-seronegative. Sequenced sample: PBMCs. CDR3 bases: TGTGCCAGCAGTTTTAGGGGGGGTTGGCAAGAGACCCAGTACTTC. Its translation: CASSFRGGWQETQYF.